Listed below are T cell receptor beta chains from one sample, sequenced in a study of regulatory T cells in long-lasting Graves disease. TCRdb recomputed calls from the multiplex PCR reads with MiXCR, one row per CDR3 protein. The table lists around 400,000 distinct CDR3 sequences, 20% to 25% of them singletons. Specimen: peripheral blood mononuclear cells (PBMCs), collected when the disease was refractory, from a patient treated with antithyroid drugs. The receptors were gathered from a woman aged 40 to 50 with Graves disease. CDR3s include the opening cysteine and the closing phenylalanine or tryptophan. The D gene is left open where the match is weak. Expanded clones are given a class, and other clones once, few, many or no size at all.

j_call clone_size v_call d_call cdr3_nt cdr3_aa
TRBJ2-5 . TRBV3-1 TRBD1 TGTGCCAGCAGCCAATATGGAGGGCAGGGGACAGGGACCCAGTACTTC CASSQYGGQGTGTQYF
TRBJ1-1 . TRBV6-2/TRBV6-3 . TGTGCCAGCAGTTATCGAGACAGTAGGAACACTGAAGCTTTCTTT CASSYRDSRNTEAFF
TRBJ2-7 few TRBV28 . TGTGCCAGCAGTACGGGACGCCACGAGCAGTACTTC CASSTGRHEQYF
TRBJ1-1 many TRBV28 . TGTGCCAGCAACCCGGGACTTTCGAACACTGAAGCTTTCTTT CASNPGLSNTEAFF
TRBJ2-2 . TRBV6-1 . TGTGCCAGCACCACTACCCCCGGGGAGCTGTTTTTT CASTTTPGELFF
TRBJ2-7 . TRBV20-1 TRBD1 TGCAGCTTACTACAGGGGGCATCTTACGAGCAGTACTTC CSLLQGASYEQYF
TRBJ1-1 few TRBV3-1 . TGTGCCAGCAGCCAAGCGTGGCGGACAGCCATGAACACTGAAGCTTTCTTT CASSQAWRTAMNTEAFF
TRBJ2-7 . TRBV6-1 . TGTGCCAGCAGTGATCCCAGCAACGAGCAGTACTTC CASSDPSNEQYF
TRBJ2-2 few TRBV6-1 . TGTGCCAGCTCCAGCAAGGCACACGGGTGGGCCGGGGAGCTGTTTTTT CASSSKAHGWAGELFF
TRBJ2-2 . TRBV19 . TGTGCCAGCCAAGTTCTCGCGAACACCGGGGAGCTGTTTTTT CASQVLANTGELFF
TRBJ2-7 . TRBV7-9 TRBD2 TGTGCCAGCAGCGTCCTACCGGGACTAGCGGGAGGGATCGAAAGGAGGTACGAGCAGTACTTC CASSVLPGLAGGIERRYEQYF
TRBJ2-7 many TRBV20-1 . TGCAGTGCTAGGTCAGGTATGACCTACGAGCAGTACTTC CSARSGMTYEQYF
TRBJ2-2 . TRBV11-3 . TGTGCCAGCAGCTTGGAGGGGGCCGGGGAGCTGTTTTTT CASSLEGAGELFF
TRBJ2-7 many TRBV2 . TGTGCCAGCAGTGAAGCGGCGGCGGGGGCAGTCTTCTTCTACGAGCAGTACTTC CASSEAAAGAVFFYEQYF
TRBJ2-6 few TRBV19 . TGTGCCAGTAGTATAGGCTTTCACAGTCCTTCGAGCTCTGGGGCCAACGTCCTGACTTTC CASSIGFHSPSSSGANVLTF
TRBJ1-5 few TRBV3-1 . TGTGCCAGCAGCCAAGACATGAGGAGGGGTCAGCCCCAGCATTTT CASSQDMRRGQPQHF
TRBJ2-3 . TRBV20-1 . TGCAGTGCTAGAGCAGGGGCAGATACGCAGTATTTT CSARAGADTQYF
TRBJ2-1 once TRBV29-1 . TGCAGCGTTGACGGCGGGAACTACAATGAGCAGTTCTTC CSVDGGNYNEQFF
TRBJ1-2 few TRBV28 TRBD1 TGTGCCAGCAGCGACAGGGGGCAAGGCTACACCTTC CASSDRGQGYTF
TRBJ2-5 . TRBV5-1 . TGCGCCAGCAGCCAACCTCCCCAAGAGACCCAGTACTTC CASSQPPQETQYF
TRBJ2-5 few TRBV12-3/TRBV12-4 . TGTGCCAGCAGCTCCATAGAGACCCAGTACTTC CASSSIETQYF